A selection of T cell receptor beta chains follows, all from one sample in a study of T cells in Graves' hyperthyroidism and ophthalmopathy. TCRdb used MiXCR to reprocess the multiplex PCR reads, holding one entry per CDR3 protein. The top ten clones hold 30% to 35% of a sample with 250,000 or so distinct CDR3 sequences, 12% to 15% of them seen once. Material: blood. These TCRs come from a woman in her 50s with Graves' hyperthyroidism that later progressed to Graves' ophthalmopathy. The CDR3 runs from the conserved cysteine through the conserved F or W. Each record gives: V gene, clone size, CDR3 protein. Rows give clone size only sometimes, using once, few, many, or a class for an expanded clone.

V: TRBV5-1; size: many; CDR3: CASSLVATYNEQFF
V: TRBV6-1; size: many; CDR3: CASSAVGAARGYTF
V: TRBV28; size: many; CDR3: CASSLGWETSGGYNEQFF
V: TRBV27; size: many; CDR3: CASSSPGISSGELFF
V: TRBV6-1; size: many; CDR3: CASSVGTGGRETQYF
V: TRBV11-2; size: many; CDR3: CASSLVPPGALGETQYF
V: TRBV6-4; size: few; CDR3: CASRTRPGLAGAYEQYF
V: TRBV6-1; size: few; CDR3: CASSERTPLHF
V: TRBV19; size: .; CDR3: CASSTDSSSYEQYF
V: TRBV29-1; size: few; CDR3: CSVEGTLVNNEQFF
V: TRBV12-3/TRBV12-4; size: few; CDR3: CASTGQTFTEAFF
V: TRBV28; size: many; CDR3: CASSWTSGRPPLKSPYNEQFF
V: TRBV6-2/TRBV6-3; size: many; CDR3: CASSRPGPSTDTQYF
V: TRBV11-2; size: many; CDR3: CASSTRLAYWYEQYF
V: TRBV9; size: few; CDR3: CASSVGGARGAYEQYF
V: TRBV30; size: many; CDR3: CAWSPGLAGGYEQYF
V: TRBV19; size: few; CDR3: CASRISNQPQHF
V: TRBV10-3; size: few; CDR3: CAINEEQGAYGYTF
V: TRBV20-1; size: many; CDR3: CSARDREEQYF
V: TRBV20-1; size: many; CDR3: CSARARGLASDGYTF
V: TRBV2; size: many; CDR3: CASQGNSYNEQFF
V: TRBV12-3/TRBV12-4; size: many; CDR3: CASSSTYTEAFF
V: TRBV5-8; size: .; CDR3: CASSGLKAGAGANVLTF
V: TRBV18; size: many; CDR3: CASSASGTGFYNEQFF
V: TRBV27; size: many; CDR3: CASSYSGLAVSKQYF
V: TRBV28; size: .; CDR3: CASSLRVAGGPIGQFF
V: TRBV14; size: .; CDR3: CASSRARVSRVSNQPQHF
V: TRBV5-1; size: few; CDR3: CTSSRGTSTNYGYTF
V: TRBV6-1; size: many; CDR3: CASSIQGRYGYTF
V: TRBV18; size: many; CDR3: CASSPDPKSGQYF
V: TRBV5-1; size: many; CDR3: CASSLAPWTGAHSNQPQHF
V: TRBV12-3/TRBV12-4; size: many; CDR3: CASSRDRYNEKLFF
V: TRBV6-1; size: many; CDR3: CASSERDRGTNQPQHF
V: TRBV20-1; size: many; CDR3: CSARDLGDSEQYF
V: TRBV6-5; size: many; CDR3: CASSYSLGGGNQPQHF
V: TRBV3-1; size: many; CDR3: CASSSGEQGPEYF
V: TRBV24-1; size: few; CDR3: CATSDSGTGPSGGYTF
V: TRBV19; size: .; CDR3: CASSRLPPGAKVTQYF
V: TRBV5-6; size: .; CDR3: CASSFAGNEQFF
V: TRBV10-3; size: many; CDR3: CAISETGGLTEAFF
V: TRBV30; size: many; CDR3: CAWSVRGEANEKLFF
V: TRBV5-6; size: few; CDR3: CASIRGRTTNEKLFF